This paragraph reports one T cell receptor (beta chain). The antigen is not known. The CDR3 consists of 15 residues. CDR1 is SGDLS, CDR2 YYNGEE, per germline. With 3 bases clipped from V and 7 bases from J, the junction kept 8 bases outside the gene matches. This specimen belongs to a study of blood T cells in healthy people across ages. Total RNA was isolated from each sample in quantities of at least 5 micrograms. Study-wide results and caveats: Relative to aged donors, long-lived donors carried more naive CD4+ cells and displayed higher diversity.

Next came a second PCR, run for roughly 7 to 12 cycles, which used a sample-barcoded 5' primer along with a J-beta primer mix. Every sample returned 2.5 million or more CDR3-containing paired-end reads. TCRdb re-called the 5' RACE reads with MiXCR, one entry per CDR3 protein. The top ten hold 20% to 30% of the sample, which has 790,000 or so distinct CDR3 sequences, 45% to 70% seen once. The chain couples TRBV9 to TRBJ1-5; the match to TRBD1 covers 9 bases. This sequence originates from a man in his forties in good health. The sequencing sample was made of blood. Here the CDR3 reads CASSGTGGKEQPQHF. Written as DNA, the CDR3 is TGTGCCAGCAGCGGCACAGGGGGCAAGGAGCAGCCCCAGCATTTT. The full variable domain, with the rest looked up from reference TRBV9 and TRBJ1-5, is DSGVTQTPKHLITATGQRVTLRCSPRSGDLSVYWYQQSLDQGLQFLIQYYNGEERAKGNILERFSAQQFPDLHSELNLSSLELGDSALYFCASSGTGGKEQPQHFGDGTRLSIL.